This T cell receptor beta chain was recovered during a study of CD4 T cells in relation to SARS-CoV-2 and coronaviruses. The overall study: The restricting HLA molecule for shared crossreactive spike epitopes was mapped. Findings and limits, study-wide: No crossreactivity against non-spike viral proteins was tested here. SARS-CoV-2-driven expansion was significantly weaker in crossreactive than monoreactive clones.

Unexposed donor CD4+ T cells date from 2011-2018, before the COVID-19 pandemic. Points on this clone: The antigen remains undetermined.

Uncultured naive and memory CD4+ T cells supplied DNA for deep TCR-beta sequencing. Clones were sequenced by immunoSEQ multiplex PCR, and TCRdb holds only the in-frame ones, with some missing. The sample carries 60,000 or so clones, 94% recorded once. Between the trimmed V and J ends, which lost 2 bases and 4 bases, there was a span of 9 bases. CDR1 and CDR2 from the germline V gene are MDHEN and SYDVKM. The CDR3 runs 14 residues. The rearrangement uses TRBV28 and TRBJ1-5; no definite D call. The clonotype comes from a human donor in good health. Input material: naive CD4+ T cells from PBMCs. As for subset: naive CD4+ T cells isolated by negative enrichment. This CDR3 reads CASSLVPGNQPQHF. CDR3 sequence (DNA): TGTGCCAGCAGTTTAGTTCCGGGGAATCAGCCCCAGCATTTT.